This entry is about one T cell receptor (beta chain). Its target is not known. The repertoire was sequenced with immunoSEQ multiplex PCR; TCRdb's copy has only in-frame clones and lacks some. The table has fewer than 5,500 clones, less than 90% seen once. H&E slides confirmed each diagnosis, reviewed by two pathologists independently. This record comes from a study of immune evolution from preneoplasia to lung adenocarcinoma. Study findings and constraints: From normal lung to invasive adenocarcinoma, top clone frequencies appeared to decrease.

Between the trimmed V and J ends, which lost 2 bases and 5 bases, there was a span of 13 bases. This CDR3 contains 15 residues. CDR1 and CDR2 from the germline V gene are SGHAT and FQNNGV. The receptor was isolated from a person aged 55-85 years with lung adenocarcinoma. The V gene is TRBV11-2, the J gene TRBJ2-1; D possibly corresponds to TRBD2 (6 bases). Material for sequencing was FFPE minimally invasive lung adenocarcinoma tissue. The CDR3 DNA follows: TGTGCCAGCAGCTTAAGGATAGCGGCACACAATGAGCAGTTCTTC. This encodes CASSLRIAAHNEQFF.